Shown below are 17 T cell receptor beta chains from a single sample sequenced in a study of early T cells in non-severe SARS-CoV-2 infection. TCRdb re-derived calls from the 5' RACE reads in MiXCR, one entry per CDR3 protein. The profile shows about 28,000 distinct CDR3 sequences, 5.4% of them singletons. The sequenced sample consisted of whole blood. The receptors come from an adult who was a healthcare worker with PCR-confirmed SARS-CoV-2 infection or an uninfected control (not recorded which).

This clonotype was seen only a few times. The chain has TRBV11-2 and TRBJ2-7; perhaps TRBD2 as D (5 bases). The CDR3 covers 13 residues. V lost 1 base and J 7 bases, leaving 11 bases between the germline ends. Germline lookup yields CDR1 SGHAT and CDR2 FQNNGV. As DNA, the CDR3 is TGTGCCAGCAGCTTAGGCCGGGAACGAGAGCAGTACTTC. Translation gives CASSLGREREQYF.

This clonotype has only a few counts. This chain links TRBV6-9 with TRBJ1-5; D ambiguous. V gave up 0 bases and J gave up 0 bases, with 6 bases separating them. Germline V gene data show CDR1 as MNHGY and CDR2 as SVAAGI. The CDR3 is 15 residues long. CDR3 protein: CASSYSPHSNQPQHF. The CDR3 DNA is TGTGCCAGCAGTTATTCTCCCCATAGCAATCAGCCCCAGCATTTT.

At least ten counts were recorded for this clonotype. J is TRBJ2-1 and V is TRBV7-9; perhaps TRBD1 as D (6 bases). This CDR3 contains 15 residues. Trimming stripped 1 base from V and 3 bases from J, with 10 bases between. In germline, CDR1 is SEHNR, CDR2 FQNEAQ (reference sequence). In DNA, the CDR3 is TGTGCCAGCAGCTTAGGAACAGGGAGCTACAATGAGCAGTTCTTC. It encodes CASSLGTGSYNEQFF.

The CDR3 sequence is CASSSGQGVITEAFF. The CDR3, as DNA: TGTGCCAGCAGTTCGGGACAGGGGGTTATCACTGAAGCTTTCTTT. The V gene is TRBV6-2 or TRBV6-3, the J gene TRBJ1-1; 11 bases align to TRBD1. The CDR3 spans 15 residues. V gave up 4 bases and J gave up 4 bases; unmatched junction bases: 5. The germline V gene encodes CDR1 MNHEY and CDR2 SVGEGT.

This chain joins TRBV19 and TRBJ2-2; TRBD1 agrees at 8 bases. The CDR3 spans 14 residues. Trimming at V came to 6 bases and at J to 3 bases, leaving 3 bases not matched to a gene. Germline CDR1 reads LNHDA; CDR2 reads SQIVND (reference sequence). The CDR3 region has the DNA TGTGCCAGTAGGACAGGGGCCGACACCGGGGAGCTGTTTTTT. Its translation: CASRTGADTGELFF.

The CDR3 loop is CASSAPWESGTHTQYF. The CDR3 DNA follows: TGTGCCAGCAGTGCCCCCTGGGAAAGCGGCACTCATACGCAGTATTTT. The V call is TRBV6-1, the J call TRBJ2-3; maybe TRBD2 (5 bases). The CDR3 runs to 16 residues. V was cut by 4 bases and J by 7 bases, with 21 bases left in between. CDR1 is MNHNS, CDR2 SASEGT, per germline.

This clonotype occurred a few times. The chain has TRBV2 and TRBJ2-3; a weak D match, TRBD1 (6 bases). V lost 7 bases and J lost 11, with 16 bases in between. Germline V CDR1 and CDR2: SNHLY, FYNNEI. The CDR3 is 12 residues long. CDR3 protein: CASKHRVGKQYF. CDR3 coding DNA: TGTGCCAGCAAGCACAGGGTTGGTAAGCAGTATTTT.

This clonotype showed up just a few times. This chain links TRBV6-6 with TRBJ1-5; TRBD1 aligns across 9 bases. The V gene's germline CDR1 is MNHNY and CDR2 SVGAGI (reference sequence). The CDR3 loop spans 14 amino acids. With V trimmed by 6 bases and J by 5 bases, 5 bases remained unmatched. The CDR3 loop is CASRQGASYQPQHF. The CDR3 DNA follows: TGTGCCAGCAGACAGGGGGCTTCGTATCAGCCCCAGCATTTT.

This clonotype was detected a few times. The chain is built from TRBV4-3 and TRBJ2-7, with 8 bases aligning to TRBD1. The junction had 3 bases not matched to a gene; V was cut back by 3 bases and J by 2 bases. The CDR3 has 14 amino acids. In germline, CDR1 is LGHNA, CDR2 YSLEER. The CDR3 bases are TGCGCCAGCAGCCAGATGGACAGGGCCTACGAGCAGTACTTC. Amino acids: CASSQMDRAYEQYF.

This clonotype was observed at least ten times. J is TRBJ2-1 and V is TRBV14; no definite D call. CDR3 length: 13 residues. Germline assignment: CDR1 SGHDN and CDR2 FVKESK. V was cut by 1 base and J by 3 bases, with 4 bases left in between. This CDR3 is CASSQVLYNEQFF. DNA of the CDR3: TGTGCCAGCAGCCAAGTCCTCTACAATGAGCAGTTCTTC.

This clonotype was counted ten times or more. This sequence joins TRBV18 and TRBJ1-2; TRBD1 matches at 10 bases. The CDR3 runs to 15 residues. V gave up 5 bases and J gave up 5 bases; unmatched junction bases: 8. Looked up from germline, CDR1 is KGHSH and CDR2 is LQKENI. The CDR3 coding sequence is TGTGCCAGCTCATCCGGACAGGGGGGGGCTTATGGCTACACCTTC. Amino acids: CASSSGQGGAYGYTF.

This clonotype was found many times. This chain joins TRBV14 and TRBJ2-7, with TRBD1 as a possible D gene (6 bases). The germline CDR1 and CDR2 sequences are SGHDN and FVKESK. Deletions cut 5 bases from V and 5 bases from J, with 28 bases between. This CDR3 has 18 residues. The CDR3 nucleotides read TGTGCCAGCAGCTCAATCCGTAGGACAGTTGCCCAACCCCACGAGCAGTACTTC. The encoded protein is CASSSIRRTVAQPHEQYF. The full variable domain, its missing parts supplied by reference TRBV14 and TRBJ2-7, is EAGVTQFPSHSVIEKGQTVTLRCDPISGHDNLYWYRRVMGKEIKFLLHFVKESKQDESGMPNNRFLAERTGGTYSTLKVQPAELEDSGVYFCASSSIRRTVAQPHEQYFGPGTRLTVT.

This clonotype occurred many times. The chain is built from TRBV28 and TRBJ1-1, with 8 positions matching TRBD1. The CDR3 consists of 14 residues. J gave up 4 bases and V 6 bases, and 7 bases lay outside the gene matches. Germline loops: CDR1 MDHEN, CDR2 SYDVKM. The CDR3 spells CASSSPGGRTEAFF. The DNA for the CDR3 is TGTGCCAGCAGCTCTCCAGGGGGCCGCACTGAAGCTTTCTTT.

This clonotype showed up many times. The V and J genes are TRBV5-8 and TRBJ2-2; 8 bases line up with TRBD2. CDR1 is SGHTS and CDR2 is YDEGEE in the germline V gene. This CDR3 has 16 amino acids. V was pared by 0 bases and J by 2 bases, with 3 bases of the junction left unmatched. The CDR3 coding sequence is TGTGCCAGCAGCTTGGGACTAGCGACTAACACCGGGGAGCTGTTTTTT. Its translation: CASSLGLATNTGELFF.

This clonotype was recorded many times. The chain links TRBV2 to TRBJ2-6, with 9 bases fitting TRBD1. The germline CDR1 and CDR2 sequences are SNHLY and FYNNEI. V lost 7 bases, J lost 4 bases, and 5 bases stayed unmatched. The CDR3 covers 15 residues. CDR3 protein: CASNRGHLGANVLTF. CDR3 DNA sequence: TGTGCCAGCAACAGGGGGCACCTCGGGGCCAACGTCCTGACTTTC. Complete variable domain (other parts from reference TRBV2 and TRBJ2-6): EPEVTQTPSHQVTQMGQEVILRCVPISNHLYFYWYRQILGQKVEFLVSFYNNEISEKSEIFDDQFSVERPDGSNFTLKIRSTKLEDSAMYFCASNRGHLGANVLTFGAGSRLTVL.

This clonotype appeared many times. The V gene is TRBV9, the J gene TRBJ2-5; 15 bases line up with TRBD2. The CDR3 is 17 amino acids. Looked up from germline, CDR1 is SGDLS and CDR2 is YYNGEE. After removal of 0 bases from V and 5 bases from J, the junction contained 5 bases not matched to a gene. The DNA for the CDR3 is TGTGCCAGCAGCGTAGGGACTAGCGGGGGGGCCCGGGAGACCCAGTACTTC. Amino acid sequence: CASSVGTSGGARETQYF.

This clonotype was counted many times. J is TRBJ1-2 and V is TRBV6-1; D is possibly TRBD1 (6 bases). CDR1 is MNHNS, CDR2 SASEGT, per germline. The CDR3 has 14 amino acids. Trimming removed 4 bases at V and 3 bases at J, with 12 bases between. The CDR3: CASSVGGGDYGYTF. CDR3 DNA sequence: TGTGCCAGCAGTGTCGGAGGGGGAGACTATGGCTACACCTTC.